The entry below describes one T cell receptor beta chain. Study processing details: Scientists estimated how many nucleated cells there were by amplifying reference gene primers. Produced via immunoSEQ multiplex PCR; TCRdb's table is partial and in-frame only. V, J and clone size were drawn from that table, and D and trimming were deduced from the DNA. Altogether 140,000 to 150,000 clones are present, less than 90% being singletons, with the ten largest covering approximately 40%. The data stem from a study of blood T cell repertoires in COVID-19. Across the whole study: The study drew acute and convalescent COVID-19 samples from the United States, Italy and Spain. T cells, B-cell-depleted T cells, or PBMCs provided the cDNA or gDNA that served as material.

Germline values: CDR1 MNHEY, CDR2 SVGEGT. This CDR3 contains 12 residues. Trimming removed 5 bases at V and 1 base at J, with 6 bases between. Specimen: peripheral blood. J is TRBJ2-7 and V is TRBV6-2 or TRBV6-3, with a tentative D call TRBD1 (6 bases). The clonotype originates from a human donor in a cohort sampled during active COVID-19. CDR3 amino acids: CASSGQSYEQYF. The CDR3 region has the DNA TGTGCCAGCAGTGGACAGTCCTACGAGCAGTACTTC.